This TCR beta chain was identified in a study of cytomegalovirus exposure and HLA in healthy donors. The PCR employed 60 Vbeta primers together with 13 Jbeta primers. Clones were read by immunoSEQ multiplex PCR, and TCRdb kept only the in-frame ones, dropping some. This table holds around 120,000 clones, approximately 72% found once. As to this clone: Antigen unknown.

Study-wide results and caveats: There were 164 TCR beta chains listed as cytomegalovirus-associated.

The source of this sequence is a human donor in good health. The sequenced sample was PBMCs.

The CDR3: CASSGRTSGSILETQYF. The CDR3 bases are TGTGCCAGCAGCGGCCGGACTAGCGGGAGTATTTTGGAGACCCAGTACTTC. The chain recombines TRBV4-2 with TRBJ2-5; 13 bases are shared with TRBD2. Per germline, CDR1 LGHNA and CDR2 YNFKEQ. The CDR3 is 17 residues long. J gave up 5 bases and V 5 bases, and 11 bases lay outside the gene matches.